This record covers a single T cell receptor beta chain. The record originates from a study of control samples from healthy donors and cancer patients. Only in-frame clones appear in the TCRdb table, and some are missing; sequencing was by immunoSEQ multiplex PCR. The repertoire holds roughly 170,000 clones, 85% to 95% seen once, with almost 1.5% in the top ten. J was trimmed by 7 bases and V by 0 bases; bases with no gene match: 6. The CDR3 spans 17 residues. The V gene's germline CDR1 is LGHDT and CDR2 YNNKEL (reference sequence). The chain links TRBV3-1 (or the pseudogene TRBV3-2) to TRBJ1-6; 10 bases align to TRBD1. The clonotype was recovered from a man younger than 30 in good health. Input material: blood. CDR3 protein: CASSQDPTGGPNSPLHF. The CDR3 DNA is TGTGCCAGCAGCCAAGATCCGACAGGGGGCCCAAATTCACCCCTCCACTTT.